This paragraph covers one T cell receptor beta chain sequence. Its antigen remains unknown. At a deep level, the assay was run. In replicate PCRs of sorted subsets, approximately 210 ng DNA, about 30,000 T cell genomes, was used. Produced via immunoSEQ multiplex PCR; TCRdb's table is partial and in-frame only. The sample records about 340,000 clones, more than 60% being singletons. This entry belongs to a study of shared clonotypes between healthy human individuals. Findings and caveats of the study: Despite large depth, sorted-subset datasets appeared incompletely sequenced.

The CDR3 runs to 15 residues. Germline V lookup: CDR1 KGHSH, CDR2 LQKENI. J lost 6 bases, V lost 4 bases, and 7 bases had no gene match. The sequencing input was memory CD4+ T cells sorted from blood. The subset was: CD45RA-negative fraction. The rearrangement links TRBV18 to TRBJ1-2, with TRBD1 matching over 11 bases. This sequence originates from a man aged 25 to 45 in good health. DNA of the CDR3: TGTGCCAGCTCACGAGGCTGGGACAGGGGGGATGGCTACACCTTC. This gives the protein CASSRGWDRGDGYTF.